This T cell receptor (beta chain) is drawn from a study of immune evolution from preneoplasia to lung adenocarcinoma. The protocol was immunoSEQ multiplex PCR, while the TCRdb copy is restricted to in-frame clones and leaves out a portion. The sample comprises about 26,000 clones, about 76% of which are singletons, and approximately 5% rests with the top ten. Comment on this clone: No antigen is known for it.

Study-wide points: Clonality was highest in normal lung, lower in later-stage lesions apparently.

Specimen: FFPE invasive lung adenocarcinoma tissue. This sequence was found in a person aged 55 to 75 with invasive lung adenocarcinoma. Some clones in this sample may be carry-over from other donors' samples.

Written as DNA, the CDR3 is TGTGCCAGCAGTTTTAGGGGGCGAATCACTGAAGCTTTCTTT. As protein: CASSFRGRITEAFF. The chain joins TRBV28 to TRBJ1-1, with 7 bases identical to TRBD1. Trimming at V came to 3 bases and at J to 4 bases, leaving 5 bases not matched to a gene. This CDR3 is 14 amino acids long. Germline V gives CDR1 MDHEN, CDR2 SYDVKM.